These 7 T cell receptor beta chains originate from one sample sequenced in a study of shared clonotypes between healthy human individuals. Repertoires were generated with immunoSEQ multiplex PCR, while TCRdb's copy carries only in-frame clones and drops some. The repertoire includes about 680,000 clones, around 72% of them detected once, and approximately 1.8% sits in the top ten. Sequencing used memory CD4+ T cells sorted from blood. Subset meaning: CD45RA-negative fraction. These receptors were obtained from a woman in her 30s in good health.

This clone was recorded a few times. The V gene is TRBV9, the J gene TRBJ2-7, with unresolved D. V lost 2 bases and J lost 2, with 14 bases in between. CDR1 and CDR2 (germline): SGDLS, YYNGEE. CDR3 length: 15 amino acids. In DNA form, the CDR3 reads TGTGCCAGCAGCGTCTCCGGGTCCTACCCCTACGAGCAGTACTTC. Translation gives CASSVSGSYPYEQYF.

This rearrangement joins TRBV25-1 to TRBJ2-7, with 10 bases aligning to TRBD2. The V segment lost 4 bases and the J segment 3 bases; nucleotides outside the gene matches: 6. CDR1 and CDR2 from the germline V gene are MGHDK and SYGVNS. The CDR3 consists of 15 residues. The CDR3 sequence is CASSAPGLAVYEQYF. CDR3 bases: TGTGCCAGCAGTGCCCCCGGACTAGCGGTCTACGAGCAGTACTTC.

The rearrangement uses TRBV29-1 and TRBJ2-1; 7 nucleotides align to TRBD1. CDR1 is SQVTM, CDR2 ANQGSEA, per germline. V lost 7 bases and J lost 2; bases outside the gene matches: 8. CDR3 length: 14 residues. CDR3 DNA: TGCAGCGCTCAAGGACAGGTCACCTACAATGAGCAGTTCTTC. Residues: CSAQGQVTYNEQFF.

This clone was found a few times. The V call is TRBV27, the J call TRBJ2-1, with D possibly matching TRBD2 (6 bases). Germline V gene sequence: CDR1 MNHEY, CDR2 SMNVEV (reference sequence). CDR3 length: 17 residues. The V end lost 4 bases, the J end lost 9 bases, and 25 bases lay between the germline ends. CDR3 sequence: CASSSPSGLGYDGEQFF. CDR3 sequence (DNA): TGTGCCAGCAGTTCCCCGAGCGGGCTTGGGTATGATGGTGAGCAGTTCTTC.

The rearrangement uses TRBV15 and TRBJ2-1, with D possibly TRBD2 on 5 matching bases. CDR3 length: 13 residues. Germline CDR1 and CDR2: LNHNV and YYDKDF (reference sequence). V dropped 0 bases and J dropped 9 bases, with 9 bases sitting between them. The CDR3 coding sequence is TGTGCCACCAGCAGAGATAGGGAGAGTGAGCAGTTCTTC. This encodes CATSRDRESEQFF.

The rearrangement links TRBV13 to TRBJ2-7; D might be TRBD1 (6 bases). CDR1 is PRHDT, CDR2 FYEKMQ, per germline (reference sequence). With 5 bases removed from V and 2 bases from J, the gap between germline ends came to 13 bases. This CDR3 comprises 14 residues. DNA of the CDR3: TGTGCCAGCAGCCGCAGGGACACAGCCTACGAGCAGTACTTC. Encoded protein: CASSRRDTAYEQYF.

This clone has only a few counts. J is TRBJ1-5 and V is TRBV27; 8 nucleotides agree with TRBD1. The CDR3 runs 13 residues. V shed 6 bases and J 8 bases; nucleotides not matched to a gene: 6. CDR1 and CDR2 (germline): MNHEY, SMNVEV (reference sequence). DNA for the CDR3: TGTGCCAGCAGCGACAGGGGCAGGGAGCCCCAGCATTTT. Translation: CASSDRGREPQHF.